Each of the 25 T cell receptor beta chains below was sequenced from the same sample in a study of blood T cell repertoires in COVID-19. Method: immunoSEQ multiplex PCR; TCRdb's copy keeps in-frame clones and lacks some. Of about 110,000 clones in the sample, around 84% were seen once. Material: peripheral blood. Source of these receptors: a woman of 80 years or more with active or convalescent COVID-19.

The V gene is TRBV24-1, the J gene TRBJ2-5; the match to TRBD1 covers 8 bases. Germline values: CDR1 KGHDR, CDR2 SFDVKD. The CDR3 consists of 15 residues. With 5 bases clipped from V and 5 bases from J, the junction kept 9 bases outside the gene matches. The CDR3 loop is CATSGSTGVEETQYF. CDR3 nucleotide sequence: TGTGCCACCAGTGGTTCGACAGGGGTTGAGGAGACCCAGTACTTC.

The J gene is TRBJ2-7, the V gene TRBV10-3; 7 positions agree with TRBD2. The germline CDR1 and CDR2 sequences are ENHRY and SYGVKD. The junction had 3 bases not matched to a gene; V was cut back by 2 bases and J by 5 bases. There are 13 residues in the CDR3. CDR3 amino acids: CAISERGSDEQYF. CDR3 DNA: TGTGCCATCAGTGAGCGCGGGAGCGACGAGCAGTACTTC.

The chain is built from TRBV5-1 and TRBJ2-1; possibly TRBD2 for D (5 bases). From germline, CDR1 is SGHRS and CDR2 YFSETQ. V shed 0 bases and J shed 5 bases, with 9 bases lying between them. The CDR3 sequence is 14 residues long. The CDR3 is CASSLGSGNNEQFF. DNA of the CDR3: TGCGCCAGCAGCTTGGGTTCCGGGAACAATGAGCAGTTCTTC.

The chain employs TRBV19 and TRBJ1-4, with TRBD1 matching over 7 bases. The V gene end was trimmed by 4 bases and the J gene end by 7 bases; junction bases not matched to a gene: 12. The CDR3 runs to 16 residues. Germline V gene lookup returns CDR1 LNHDA and CDR2 SQIVND (reference sequence). The CDR3: CASSNRITGDPEKLFF. CDR3 coding DNA: TGTGCCAGTAGTAACCGGATAACAGGGGATCCTGAAAAACTGTTTTTT. Drawing the rest from reference TRBV19 and TRBJ1-4, the complete variable domain is DGGITQSPKYLFRKEGQNVTLSCEQNLNHDAMYWYRQDPGQGLRLIYYSQIVNDFQKGDIAEGYSVSREKKESFPLTVTSAQKNPTAFYLCASSNRITGDPEKLFFGSGTQLSVL.

The genes are TRBV28 and TRBJ1-1, with D uncertain. Trimming removed 6 bases from V and 2 bases from J, with 7 bases in between. Germline V gene lookup returns CDR1 MDHEN and CDR2 SYDVKM. The CDR3 spans 12 residues. DNA of the CDR3: TGTGCCAGCAGCCTAGGTAACACTGAAGCTTTCTTT. Its protein product is CASSLGNTEAFF.

The chain couples TRBV6-2 or TRBV6-3 to TRBJ2-6; TRBD1 is a possible D gene (5 bases). This CDR3 has 15 residues. CDR1 is MNHEY, CDR2 SVGEGT, per germline. Between the trimmed V and J ends, which lost 6 bases and 6 bases, there was a span of 15 bases. The CDR3 spells CASSPGQFEANVLTF. The CDR3 nucleotides are TGTGCCAGCAGCCCCGGACAATTCGAGGCCAACGTCCTGACTTTC.

This chain links TRBV10-3 with TRBJ2-5; no firm D call. CDR1 and CDR2 from the germline V gene are ENHRY and SYGVKD. The V and J ends lost 6 bases and 3 bases respectively, with 8 bases between them. CDR3 size: 12 residues. The CDR3 region is CAISPSEETQYF. The CDR3 DNA reads TGTGCCATCAGCCCGTCAGAAGAGACCCAGTACTTC.

This clone was observed once. J is TRBJ1-1 and V is TRBV2, with no clear D. V gave up 7 bases and J gave up 11 bases, with 23 bases separating them. CDR1 and CDR2 (germline): SNHLY, FYNNEI. This CDR3 has 14 residues. CDR3 DNA: TGTGCCAGCAACCGCGATCAGGCGCCACGTCAGGCTTTCTTT. It encodes CASNRDQAPRQAFF.

The chain carries TRBV5-5 and TRBJ1-5, with a possible D match to TRBD1 (5 bases). Trimming removed 2 bases from V and 6 bases from J, with 9 bases in between. This CDR3 has 13 residues. Germline values: CDR1 SGHKS, CDR2 YYEKEE (reference sequence). In nucleotides, the CDR3 is TGTGCCAGCAGCTTTAGGGGAGGTCAGCCCCAGCATTTT. It is translated as CASSFRGGQPQHF.

The DNA of the CDR3 is TGTGCCAGCAGTTACCGGACAGTGATCGACTCACCCCTCCACTTT. Translated: CASSYRTVIDSPLHF. The chain uses TRBV6-5 and TRBJ1-6; possibly TRBD1 for D (6 bases). The germline V and J ends were trimmed by 2 bases and 10 bases, with 15 bases remaining between them. In germline, CDR1 is MNHEY, CDR2 SVGAGI. The CDR3 extends over 15 amino acids.

This clone has a handful of counts. The V gene is TRBV7-3, the J gene TRBJ2-2, with D tentatively TRBD2 (5 bases). V dropped 5 bases and J dropped 6 bases, with 13 bases sitting between them. The CDR3 length is 14 residues. Germline V gives CDR1 SGHTA, CDR2 FQGTGA. CDR3 DNA: TGTGCCAGCAGCCCTCAACTAGTTGCCGGGGAGCTGTTTTTT. It codes for CASSPQLVAGELFF.

The CDR3 sequence is CASSGGQGGLNTEAFF. DNA of the CDR3: TGTGCCAGCAGCGGAGGACAGGGGGGATTGAACACTGAAGCTTTCTTT. This chain uses TRBV9 with TRBJ1-1, with TRBD1 matching 10 bases. The CDR3 is 16 amino acids. J was trimmed by 0 bases and V by 3 bases; bases with no gene match: 5. CDR1 is SGDLS, CDR2 YYNGEE, per germline.

The chain is built from TRBV14 and TRBJ2-3, with a tentative D call TRBD1 (6 bases). The CDR3 runs 15 residues. Deletions cut 1 base from V and 2 bases from J, with 10 bases between. Germline V gene data show CDR1 as SGHDN and CDR2 as FVKESK. For the CDR3, the DNA is TGTGCCAGCAGCCAAGCACTGGGGGCCACAGATACGCAGTATTTT. As protein: CASSQALGATDTQYF.

The DNA of the CDR3 is TGTGCCAGCAGCTTACTTCTCGTGAGCACCGGGGAGCTGTTTTTT. It specifies CASSLLLVSTGELFF. The J gene is TRBJ2-2, the V gene TRBV7-9; no definite D call. V was clipped by 2 bases and J by 4 bases, with 11 bases between them. Germline assignment: CDR1 SEHNR and CDR2 FQNEAQ (reference sequence). The CDR3 totals 15 residues.

The rearrangement uses TRBV7-2 and TRBJ2-1, with D possibly being TRBD1 (6 bases). CDR1 and CDR2 (germline): SGHTA, FQGNSA. The V end was cut by 6 bases, the J end by 5 bases, with 11 bases between. The CDR3 runs 13 residues. The CDR3 is CASRETGHNEQFF. DNA for the CDR3: TGTGCCAGCAGAGAGACAGGTCACAATGAGCAGTTCTTC.

V gene TRBV2 combines with J gene TRBJ2-1; 9 bases map to TRBD2. J was trimmed by 12 bases and V by 6 bases; bases with no gene match: 15. Looked up from germline, CDR1 is SNHLY and CDR2 is FYNNEI. This CDR3 has 15 amino acids. For the CDR3, the DNA is TGTGCCAGCAGCACGTGGGGACTAGCCTCTAAGGGGCAGTTCTTC. This gives the protein CASSTWGLASKGQFF.

The chain carries TRBV27 and TRBJ2-7; D perhaps matches TRBD2 (5 bases). CDR3 length: 13 amino acids. Germline values: CDR1 MNHEY, CDR2 SMNVEV (reference sequence). The V gene lost 4 bases and the J gene lost 4 bases, with 11 bases spanning the gap. In DNA, the CDR3 is TGTGCCAGCAGTTGGACTCCCCGGTACGAGCAGTACTTC. As protein: CASSWTPRYEQYF.

This clone was found a few times. The chain is built from TRBV12-5 and TRBJ2-2; 14 bases match TRBD2. CDR3 length: 22 residues. Germline V gene data show CDR1 as LGHNT and CDR2 as FRNRAP. The V segment lost 0 bases and the J segment 2 bases; nucleotides outside the gene matches: 14. The CDR3 nucleotides read TGTGCTAGTGGTTTGGTACCGGCGACTAGCGGGAGGGCCCGTGATAACACCGGGGAGCTGTTTTTT. Its translation is CASGLVPATSGRARDNTGELFF.

This clone was detected only once. V usage is TRBV5-1 and J usage is TRBJ1-1, with 8 bases that match TRBD1. The CDR3 runs to 16 residues. CDR1 SGHRS and CDR2 YFSETQ come from the germline V gene. V lost 0 bases and J lost 6; bases outside the gene matches: 10. The CDR3 coding sequence is TGCGCCAGCAGCTTGGGGGGGACAGGCAGGAGCCCTGAAGCTTTCTTT. Translating gives CASSLGGTGRSPEAFF.

The chain uses TRBV6-5 and TRBJ1-1; 8 nucleotides line up with TRBD1. In germline, CDR1 is MNHEY, CDR2 SVGAGI. CDR3 length equals 14 residues. V shed 1 base and J 5 bases; nucleotides not matched to a gene: 3. In DNA, the CDR3 is TGTGCCAGCAGTTACTTACAGGGGGGGACTGAAGCTTTCTTT. It is translated as CASSYLQGGTEAFF.

The CDR3 protein is CASSQDRFSPLHF. The CDR3 DNA sequence: TGTGCCAGCAGCCAAGATCGTTTTTCACCCCTCCACTTT. The V and J genes are TRBV3-1 (or the pseudogene TRBV3-2) and TRBJ1-6; D uncertain. The length of the CDR3 is 13 residues. Germline assignment: CDR1 LGHDT and CDR2 YNNKEL (reference sequence). The V and J ends lost 0 bases and 9 bases respectively, with 6 bases between them.

V usage is TRBV12-3 or TRBV12-4 and J usage is TRBJ2-7; D is uncertain. The CDR3 spans 12 residues. Trimming cost V 3 bases and J 4 bases, with 7 bases left between them. CDR3 loop: CASSLRAYEQYF. The CDR3 region has the DNA TGTGCCAGCAGTTTGAGAGCTTACGAGCAGTACTTC.

V is TRBV24-1 and J is TRBJ1-1, with 8 nucleotides matching TRBD1. The CDR3 length is 13 residues. Germline loops: CDR1 KGHDR, CDR2 SFDVKD. J gave up 7 bases and V 3 bases, and 3 bases lay outside the gene matches. Here the CDR3 reads CATSDGTGLEAFF. CDR3 bases: TGTGCCACCAGTGATGGGACAGGCCTTGAAGCTTTCTTT.

V and J are TRBV7-8 and TRBJ1-1, with TRBD1 matching 9 bases. Trimming took 8 bases from V and 5 from J; bases not matched to a gene: 18. Germline V gene lookup returns CDR1 SGHVS and CDR2 FQNEAQ. This CDR3 has 17 residues. CDR3 sequence (DNA): TGTGCCAGCGGTTCCCTTGGGGGACAGGGTGCGTGGACTGAAGCTTTCTTT. It specifies CASGSLGGQGAWTEAFF.

The chain uses TRBV6-5 and TRBJ2-5, with D tentatively TRBD2 (5 bases). Looked up from germline, CDR1 is MNHEY and CDR2 is SVGAGI. Trimming left V 2 bases short and J 5 bases short, with 12 bases between. This CDR3 has 14 amino acids. The CDR3 sequence is CASSYGLTGETQYF. The CDR3 region has the DNA TGTGCCAGCAGTTACGGCCTCACGGGGGAGACCCAGTACTTC.